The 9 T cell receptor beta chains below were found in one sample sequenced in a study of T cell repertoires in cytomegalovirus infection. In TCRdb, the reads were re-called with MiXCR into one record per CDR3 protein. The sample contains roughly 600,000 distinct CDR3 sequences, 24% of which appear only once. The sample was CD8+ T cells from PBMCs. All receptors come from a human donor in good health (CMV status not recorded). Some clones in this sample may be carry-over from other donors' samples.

The chain's CDR3 is CASSQLVGGRYNEQFF. Here the CDR3 DNA reads TGTGCCAGCAGTCAGCTAGTGGGGGGGCGGTACAATGAGCAGTTCTTC. The rearrangement links TRBV7-6 to TRBJ2-1; D is possibly TRBD2 (7 bases). Germline V gives CDR1 SGHVS, CDR2 FNYEAQ. The CDR3 loop spans 16 amino acids. V lost 6 bases and J 4 bases, leaving 19 bases between the germline ends. Based on the CDR3 plus reference TRBV7-6 and TRBJ2-1, the full variable domain is GAGVSQSPRYKVTKRGQDVALRCDPISGHVSLYWYRQALGQGPEFLTYFNYEAQQDKSGLPNDRFSAERPEGSISTLTIQRTEQRDSAMYRCASSQLVGGRYNEQFFGPGTRLTVL.

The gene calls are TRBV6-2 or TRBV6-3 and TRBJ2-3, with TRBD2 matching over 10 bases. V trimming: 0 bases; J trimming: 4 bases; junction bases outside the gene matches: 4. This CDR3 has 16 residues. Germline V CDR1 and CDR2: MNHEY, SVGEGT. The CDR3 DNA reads TGTGCCAGCAGTTACTCGAAGCGGGGGGGCCCAGATACGCAGTATTTT. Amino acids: CASSYSKRGGPDTQYF.

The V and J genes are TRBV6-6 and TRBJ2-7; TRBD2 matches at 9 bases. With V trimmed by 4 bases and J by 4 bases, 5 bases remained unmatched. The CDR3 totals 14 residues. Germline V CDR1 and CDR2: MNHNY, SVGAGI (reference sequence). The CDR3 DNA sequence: TGTGCCAGCAGTTCAGCGGGGGGCCCTTACGAGCAGTACGTC. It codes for CASSSAGGPYEQYV.

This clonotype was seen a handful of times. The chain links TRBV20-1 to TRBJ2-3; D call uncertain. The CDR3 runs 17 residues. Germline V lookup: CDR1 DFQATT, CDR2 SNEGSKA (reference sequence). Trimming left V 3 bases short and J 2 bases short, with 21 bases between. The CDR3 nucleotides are TGCAGTGCTAGTAGGGTCGAATCGGGCGTGGTCACAGATACGCAGTATTTT. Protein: CSASRVESGVVTDTQYF.

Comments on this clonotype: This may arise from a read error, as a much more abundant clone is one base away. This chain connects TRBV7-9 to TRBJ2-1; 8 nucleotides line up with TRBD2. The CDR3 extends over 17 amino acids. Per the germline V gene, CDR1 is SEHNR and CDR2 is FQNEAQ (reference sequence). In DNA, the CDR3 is TGTGCCGGCAGCTCCGGGGAAGCGGGGGTTTCCCGCAATGAGCAGTTCTTC. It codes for CAGSSGEAGVSRNEQFF.

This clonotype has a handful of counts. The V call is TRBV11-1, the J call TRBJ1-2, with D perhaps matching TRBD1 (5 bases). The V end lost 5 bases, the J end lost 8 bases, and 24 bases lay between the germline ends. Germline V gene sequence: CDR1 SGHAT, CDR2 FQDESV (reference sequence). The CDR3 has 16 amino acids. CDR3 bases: TGTGCCAGCAGCCGGAGGGACGGAGGCCTCTATGAGGGCTACACCTTC. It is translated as CASSRRDGGLYEGYTF. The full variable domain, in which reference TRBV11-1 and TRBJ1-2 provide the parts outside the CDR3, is EAEVAQSPRYKITEKSQAVAFWCDPISGHATLYWYRQILGQGPELLVQFQDESVVDDSQLPKDRFSAERLKGVDSTLKIQPAELGDSAMYLCASSRRDGGLYEGYTFGSGTRLTVV.

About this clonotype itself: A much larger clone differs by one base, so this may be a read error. CDR3 in DNA: TGTGCCAGCAGTCCCCCAGACGCTCCTAACTATGGCTACACCTTC. Its translation: CASSPPDAPNYGYTF. The chain joins TRBV12-3 or TRBV12-4 to TRBJ1-2, with D uncertain. The CDR3 is 15 residues long. Trimming cost V 5 bases and J 0 bases, with 13 bases left between them.

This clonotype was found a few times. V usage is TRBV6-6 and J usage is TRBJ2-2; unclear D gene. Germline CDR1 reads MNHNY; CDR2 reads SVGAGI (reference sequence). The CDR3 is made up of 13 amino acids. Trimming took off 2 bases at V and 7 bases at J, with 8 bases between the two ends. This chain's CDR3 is CASSYLDHGELFF. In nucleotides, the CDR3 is TGTGCCAGCAGTTACCTGGACCACGGGGAGCTGTTTTTT.

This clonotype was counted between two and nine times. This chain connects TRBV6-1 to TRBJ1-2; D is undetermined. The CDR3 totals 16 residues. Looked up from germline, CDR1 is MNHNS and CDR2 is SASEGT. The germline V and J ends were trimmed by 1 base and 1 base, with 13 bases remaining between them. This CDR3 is CASSEDSLLNNYGYTF. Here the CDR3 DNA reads TGTGCCAGCAGTGAAGACTCCCTACTAAATAACTATGGCTACACCTTC.